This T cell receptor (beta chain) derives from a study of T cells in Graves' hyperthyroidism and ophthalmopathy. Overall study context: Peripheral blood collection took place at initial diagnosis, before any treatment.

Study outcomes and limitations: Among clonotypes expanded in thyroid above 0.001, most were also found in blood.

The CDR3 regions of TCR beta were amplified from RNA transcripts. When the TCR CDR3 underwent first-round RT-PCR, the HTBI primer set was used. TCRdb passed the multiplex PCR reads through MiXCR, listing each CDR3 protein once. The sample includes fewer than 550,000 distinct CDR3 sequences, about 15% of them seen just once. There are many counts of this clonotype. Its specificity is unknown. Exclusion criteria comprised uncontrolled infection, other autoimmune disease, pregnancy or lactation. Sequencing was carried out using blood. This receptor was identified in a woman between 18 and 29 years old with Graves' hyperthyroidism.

In DNA, the CDR3 is TGTGCCAGCAGCTTGGCACTCGAAGAGACCCAGTACTTC. It encodes CASSLALEETQYF. The chain uses TRBV7-8 and TRBJ2-5; D ambiguous. Trimming stripped 3 bases from V and 3 bases from J, with 8 bases between. This CDR3 has 13 amino acids. Germline V gives CDR1 SGHVS, CDR2 FQNEAQ. Variable domain in full (rest from reference TRBV7-8 and TRBJ2-5): GAGVSQSPRYKVAKRGQDVALRCDPISGHVSLFWYQQALGQGPEFLTYFQNEAQLDKSGLPSDRFFAERPEGSVSTLKIQRTQQEDSAVYLCASSLALEETQYFGPGTRLLVL.